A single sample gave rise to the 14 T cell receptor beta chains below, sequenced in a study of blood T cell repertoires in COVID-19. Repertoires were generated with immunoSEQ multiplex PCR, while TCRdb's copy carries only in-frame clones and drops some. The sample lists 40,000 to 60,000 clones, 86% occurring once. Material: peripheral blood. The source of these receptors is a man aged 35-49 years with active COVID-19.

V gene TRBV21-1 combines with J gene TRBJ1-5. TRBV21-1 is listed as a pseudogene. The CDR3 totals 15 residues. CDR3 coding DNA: TGTGCCAGCAGCAAAGGAAAGAGTAGCAATCAGCCCCAGCATTTT. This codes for CASSKGKSSNQPQHF.

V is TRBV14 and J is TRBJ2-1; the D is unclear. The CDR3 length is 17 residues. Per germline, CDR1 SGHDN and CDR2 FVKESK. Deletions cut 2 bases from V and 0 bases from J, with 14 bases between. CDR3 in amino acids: CASSQRGGFSSYNEQFF. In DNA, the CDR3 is TGTGCCAGCAGCCAAAGAGGCGGTTTTAGCTCCTACAATGAGCAGTTCTTC.

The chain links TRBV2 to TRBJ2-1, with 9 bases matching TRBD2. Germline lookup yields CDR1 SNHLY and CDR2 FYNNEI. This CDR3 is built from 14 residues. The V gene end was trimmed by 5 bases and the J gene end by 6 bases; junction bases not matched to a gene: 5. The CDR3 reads CASSQRGRANEQFF. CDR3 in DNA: TGTGCCAGCAGTCAGCGCGGGAGGGCCAATGAGCAGTTCTTC.

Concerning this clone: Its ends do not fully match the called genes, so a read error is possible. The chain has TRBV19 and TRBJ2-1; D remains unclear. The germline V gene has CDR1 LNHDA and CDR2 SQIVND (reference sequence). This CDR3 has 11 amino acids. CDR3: CASSIAYHTVF. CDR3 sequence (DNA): TGTGCCAGTAGTATAGCCTACCATACAGTCTTC.

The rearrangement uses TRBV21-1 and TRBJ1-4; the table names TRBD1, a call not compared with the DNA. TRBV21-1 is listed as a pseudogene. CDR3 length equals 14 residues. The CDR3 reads CASSERQINEKLFF. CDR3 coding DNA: TGTGCCAGCAGCGAAAGACAGATTAATGAAAAACTGTTTTTT.

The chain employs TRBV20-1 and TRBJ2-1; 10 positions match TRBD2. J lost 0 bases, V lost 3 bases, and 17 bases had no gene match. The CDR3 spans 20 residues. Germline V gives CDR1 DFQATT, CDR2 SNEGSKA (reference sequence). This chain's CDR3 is CSASNPTSGSVGSSYNEQFF. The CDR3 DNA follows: TGCAGTGCTAGTAACCCGACTAGCGGGTCGGTCGGAAGCTCCTACAATGAGCAGTTCTTC.

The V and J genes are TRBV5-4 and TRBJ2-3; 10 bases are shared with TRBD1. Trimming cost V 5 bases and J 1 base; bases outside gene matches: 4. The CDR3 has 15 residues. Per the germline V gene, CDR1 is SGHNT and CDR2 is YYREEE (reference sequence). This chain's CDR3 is CASRPGTGGTDTQYF. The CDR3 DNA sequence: TGTGCCAGCAGGCCCGGGACAGGGGGCACAGATACGCAGTATTTT.

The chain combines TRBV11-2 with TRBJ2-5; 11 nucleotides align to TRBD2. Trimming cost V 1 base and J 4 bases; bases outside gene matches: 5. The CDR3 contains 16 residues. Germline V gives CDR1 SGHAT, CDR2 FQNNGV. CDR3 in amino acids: CASSLGITSGRETQYF. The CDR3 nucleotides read TGTGCCAGCAGCTTAGGTATAACTAGCGGGAGAGAGACCCAGTACTTC.

The CDR3 DNA sequence: TGTGCCACCAGTGATGCACCATCGGCGACAGGTTACGAGCAGTACTTC. Its protein is CATSDAPSATGYEQYF. This chain joins TRBV24-1 and TRBJ2-7; D is possibly TRBD1 (6 bases). V was trimmed by 3 bases and J by 4 bases, leaving 18 bases between them. Germline CDR1 KGHDR, CDR2 SFDVKD. This CDR3 comprises 16 residues.

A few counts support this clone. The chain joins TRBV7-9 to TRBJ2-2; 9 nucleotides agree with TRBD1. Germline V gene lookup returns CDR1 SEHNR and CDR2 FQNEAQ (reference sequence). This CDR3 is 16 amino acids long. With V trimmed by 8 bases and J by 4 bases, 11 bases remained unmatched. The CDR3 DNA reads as TGTGCCAGCGGAGCCTGGGACAGGGAGAGCACCGGGGAGCTGTTTTTT. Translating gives CASGAWDRESTGELFF.

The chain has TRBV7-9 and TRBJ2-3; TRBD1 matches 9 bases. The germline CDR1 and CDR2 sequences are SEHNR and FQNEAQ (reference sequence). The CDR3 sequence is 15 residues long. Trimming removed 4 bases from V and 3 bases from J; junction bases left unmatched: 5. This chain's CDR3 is CASSWDRVMTDTQYF. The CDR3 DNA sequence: TGTGCCAGCAGCTGGGACAGGGTGATGACAGATACGCAGTATTTT.

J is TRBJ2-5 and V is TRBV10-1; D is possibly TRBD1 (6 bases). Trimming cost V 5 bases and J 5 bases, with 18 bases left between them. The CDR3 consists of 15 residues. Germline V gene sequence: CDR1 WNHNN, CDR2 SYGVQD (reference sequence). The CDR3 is CASSPIFGQGETQYF. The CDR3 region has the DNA TGCGCCAGCAGTCCTATATTTGGGCAGGGGGAGACCCAGTACTTC.

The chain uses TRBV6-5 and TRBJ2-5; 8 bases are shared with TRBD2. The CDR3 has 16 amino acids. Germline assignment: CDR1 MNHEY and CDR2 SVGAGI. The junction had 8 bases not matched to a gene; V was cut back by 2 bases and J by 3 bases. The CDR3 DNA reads TGTGCCAGCAGTTACACTAGCGGAGCTACCAAAGAGACCCAGTACTTC. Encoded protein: CASSYTSGATKETQYF.

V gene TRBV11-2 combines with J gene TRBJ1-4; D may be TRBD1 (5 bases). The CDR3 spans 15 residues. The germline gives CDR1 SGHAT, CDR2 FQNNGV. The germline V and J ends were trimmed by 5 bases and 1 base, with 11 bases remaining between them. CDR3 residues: CASSRMGGTNEKLFF. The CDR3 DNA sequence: TGTGCCAGCAGCCGTATGGGGGGAACTAATGAAAAACTGTTTTTT.